Listed below are T cell receptor beta chains from one sample, sequenced in a study of CD8 T cells in Susac syndrome. TCRdb recomputed calls from the immunoSEQ multiplex PCR reads with MiXCR, one row per CDR3 protein. Found here are about 120,000 distinct CDR3 sequences, around 94% of them singletons; the top ten hold 0.2% to 0.25%. The sequencing input was CD8+ T cells from PBMCs. These receptors were taken from a human donor with Susac syndrome. CDR3s include the opening cysteine and the closing phenylalanine or tryptophan. Fields, in order: D gene, J gene, V gene, clone size, CDR3 protein, CDR3 DNA. The D gene is left open where the match is weak. Clone size, where shown, is once, few, many, or a class for clones that have expanded.

>TRBD2|TRBJ2-1|TRBV7-9|.
CASSSPLAGDNEQFF
TGTGCCAGCAGCTCGCCTCTAGCGGGGGACAATGAGCAGTTCTTC
>TRBD1|TRBJ2-5|TRBV20-1|.
CSARAGTGGYETQYF
TGCAGTGCTAGAGCCGGGACAGGGGGCTATGAGACCCAGTACTTC
>.|TRBJ2-7|TRBV11-2|.
CASSLVTSYEQYF
TGTGCCAGCAGCTTGGTGACCTCTTACGAGCAGTACTTC
>.|TRBJ2-1|TRBV4-1|.
CASSQEYHDEQFF
TGCGCCAGCAGCCAAGAATATCACGATGAGCAGTTCTTC
>.|TRBJ1-4|TRBV3-1|.
CASSQELGIAGEKLFF
TGTGCCAGCAGCCAAGAGTTAGGTATCGCGGGTGAAAAACTGTTTTTT
>.|TRBJ2-1|TRBV9|once
CASSRSVSSGSSYNEQFF
TGTGCCAGCAGTCGTAGCGTCTCCTCCGGGTCCTCCTACAATGAGCAGTTCTTC
>.|TRBJ2-1|TRBV27|.
CASSFLESSINEQFF
TGTGCCAGCAGTTTTCTAGAATCGAGCATCAATGAGCAGTTCTTC
>.|TRBJ2-1|TRBV19|.
CASAPGVAAYNEQFF
TGTGCCAGTGCCCCTGGGGTAGCGGCCTACAATGAGCAGTTCTTC
>.|TRBJ2-3|TRBV5-1|once
CASSLELVSTDTQYF
TGCGCCAGCAGCTTGGAGCTAGTGAGCACAGATACGCAGTATTTT
>.|TRBJ1-2|TRBV29-1|.
CSVEAYSYGYTF
TGCAGCGTTGAGGCCTACAGCTATGGCTACACCTTC
>.|TRBJ1-2|TRBV30|.
CAWRDQGRPDGYTF
TGTGCCTGGAGGGACCAGGGCAGACCGGATGGCTACACCTTC
>.|TRBJ2-3|TRBV6-1|few
CASHSGTRDTDTQYF
TGTGCCAGCCACTCCGGGACTCGGGACACAGATACGCAGTATTTT
>.|TRBJ2-6|TRBV4-1|.
CATRGVAGPSGANVLTF
TGCGCCACCCGTGGCGTAGCCGGGCCATCTGGGGCCAACGTCCTGACTTTC
>TRBD1|TRBJ1-2|TRBV12-3/TRBV12-4|.
CASSPRYLGTALYGYTF
TGTGCCAGCAGTCCTAGATACCTCGGGACAGCTCTTTATGGCTACACCTTC
>.|TRBJ2-7|TRBV15|.
CATAAGTSAYEQYF
TGTGCCACCGCTGCCGGGACCAGCGCCTACGAGCAGTACTTC
>TRBD1|TRBJ2-7|TRBV20-1|.
CSAQLGQGHEQYF
TGCAGTGCCCAACTGGGACAGGGCCACGAGCAGTACTTC
>.|TRBJ2-3|TRBV12-3/TRBV12-4|.
CASSLAGSVDTQYF
TGTGCCAGCAGTTTAGCGGGTAGCGTGGATACGCAGTATTTT
>TRBD1|TRBJ2-2|TRBV19|.
CASTTSRGPGELFF
TGTGCCAGTACCACCTCGAGGGGGCCCGGGGAGCTGTTTTTT
>TRBD2|TRBJ2-5|TRBV5-6|.
CASSLAGVLQETQYF
TGTGCCAGCAGCTTAGCGGGAGTGCTCCAAGAGACCCAGTACTTC
>TRBD2|TRBJ2-3|TRBV6-1|few
CASSVTSGGTDTQYF
TGTGCCAGCAGTGTGACTAGCGGGGGCACAGATACGCAGTATTTT
>.|TRBJ2-1|TRBV5-6|.
CASSLGLSPYNEQFF
TGTGCCAGCAGCTTGGGGCTGTCCCCCTACAATGAGCAGTTCTTC
>.|TRBJ1-5|TRBV7-9|.
CASSLAPDQPQHF
TGTGCCAGCAGCTTAGCGCCGGATCAGCCCCAGCATTTT
>TRBD2|TRBJ2-1|TRBV27|once
CASSLRDRGLAGLNEQFF
TGTGCCAGCAGTTTAAGGGACAGGGGACTAGCGGGACTCAATGAGCAGTTCTTC
>.|TRBJ2-1|TRBV5-6|.
CASSAGTPPAEQFF
TGTGCCAGCAGCGCCGGGACGCCACCAGCTGAGCAGTTCTTC
>TRBD1|TRBJ1-2|TRBV5-1|.
CASSSTGTGGYTF
TGCGCCAGCAGCTCTACCGGGACAGGGGGCTACACCTTC